Shown below are 24 T cell receptor beta chains from a single sample sequenced in a study of T-cell reconstitution after alpha-beta-depleted transplantation in children. This sample's TCRbeta library carried unique molecular identifier barcodes. TCRdb re-derived calls from the PCR reads in MiXCR, one entry per CDR3 protein. The sample holds 450,000 to 500,000 distinct CDR3 sequences, approximately 12% seen once. The input for sequencing was PBMCs from the stem cell graft donor, taken from the stem cell graft. The origin of the receptors is a human donor who donated a stem cell graft to a child with combined immunodeficiency.

This chain uses TRBV12-3 or TRBV12-4 with TRBJ1-5; D is unclear. The germline V and J ends were trimmed by 10 bases and 9 bases, with 16 bases remaining between them. The CDR3 runs 12 residues. This CDR3 is CAIGGSLWPQHF. CDR3 nucleotides: TGTGCCATTGGCGGTTCTCTCTGGCCCCAGCATTTT.

This clonotype was seen only a few times. The chain uses TRBV5-6 and TRBJ2-3; no clear D gene. The CDR3 consists of 14 residues. In germline, CDR1 is SGHDT, CDR2 YYEEEE. V was clipped by 6 bases and J by 0 bases, with 11 bases between them. Here the CDR3 DNA reads TGTGCCAGCACCACTTGGCTTAGCACAGATACGCAGTATTTT. The encoded protein is CASTTWLSTDTQYF.

CDR3 nucleotides: TGTGCCAGCAGCTATGGACAGCTCAGCACAGATACGCAGTATTTT. As protein: CASSYGQLSTDTQYF. The V gene is TRBV7-3, the J gene TRBJ2-3, with a weak D call TRBD1 (6 bases). The ends were cut back, 4 bases at V and 0 bases at J, with 11 bases in the middle. This CDR3 comprises 15 residues. Germline lookup yields CDR1 SGHTA and CDR2 FQGTGA.

This clonotype was seen only a few times. J is TRBJ1-6 and V is TRBV6-2 or TRBV6-3; tentatively, D is TRBD1 (6 bases). With 7 bases removed from V and 4 bases from J, the gap between germline ends came to 14 bases. From germline, CDR1 is MNHEY and CDR2 SVGEGT. CDR3 length: 15 amino acids. CDR3 residues: CASNPGQIYNSPLHF. For the CDR3, the DNA is TGTGCCAGCAACCCAGGACAGATATATAATTCACCCCTCCACTTT.

This clonotype was found a few times. V gene TRBV11-1 combines with J gene TRBJ2-1; 10 bases line up with TRBD2. CDR1 and CDR2 (germline): SGHAT, FQDESV (reference sequence). V lost 5 bases to trimming and J lost 0 bases; unmatched junction nucleotides: 10. This CDR3 has 18 amino acids. The CDR3 sequence is CASSLRTSGEGSYNEQFF. CDR3 DNA sequence: TGTGCCAGCAGCCTACGGACTAGCGGAGAGGGCTCCTACAATGAGCAGTTCTTC.

This clonotype was found a few times. The V and J genes are TRBV21-1 and TRBJ1-5; the table's D call TRBD1 went unverified against the DNA. TRBV21-1 is termed a pseudogene. There are 19 residues in the CDR3. CDR3 nucleotide sequence: TGTGCCAGCAGCAAACCCAAGCCCGGGACAGGGGATAGCAATCAGCCCCAGCATTTT. Amino acids: CASSKPKPGTGDSNQPQHF.

This sequence joins TRBV20-1 and TRBJ2-4; TRBD1 matches at 8 bases. Germline CDR1 DFQATT, CDR2 SNEGSKA (reference sequence). With V trimmed by 6 bases and J by 5 bases, 12 bases remained unmatched. This CDR3 spans 15 amino acids. In DNA form, the CDR3 reads TGCAGTGCCAGGGGGCGAGCGACTTCGCAAAACATTCAGTACTTC. It codes for CSARGRATSQNIQYF.

This clonotype has ten or more counts. V is TRBV5-6 and J is TRBJ2-1; 8 bases agree with TRBD2. This CDR3 is 15 amino acids long. Germline V CDR1 and CDR2: SGHDT, YYEEEE. With V trimmed by 2 bases and J by 3 bases, 4 bases remained unmatched. This CDR3 reads CASSLAGVNYNEQFF. The CDR3 region has the DNA TGTGCCAGCAGCTTAGCGGGAGTCAACTACAATGAGCAGTTCTTC.

This clonotype was observed a few times. The chain uses TRBV5-6 and TRBJ2-5, with D perhaps TRBD1 (6 bases). This CDR3 is built from 16 residues. Germline CDR1 reads SGHDT; CDR2 reads YYEEEE. V gave up 4 bases and J gave up 5 bases, with 21 bases separating them. CDR3 region: CASSPLDRPGGETQYF. The CDR3, as DNA: TGTGCCAGCAGCCCACTCGACAGGCCCGGTGGGGAGACCCAGTACTTC.

V usage is TRBV11-1 and J usage is TRBJ2-1, with TRBD1 as a possible D gene (7 bases). The germline CDR1 and CDR2 sequences are SGHAT and FQDESV (reference sequence). The CDR3 runs 19 residues. Trimming left V 2 bases short and J 1 base short, with 21 bases between. CDR3: CASSLKGKEGAVSYNEQFF. The CDR3 coding sequence is TGTGCCAGCAGCTTAAAGGGAAAGGAGGGGGCGGTATCCTACAATGAGCAGTTCTTC.

Details on this clonotype: An end of the junction does not agree with germline; a read error may underlie this. V usage is TRBV4-2 and J usage is TRBJ2-1, with D unresolved. The CDR3 has 16 residues. The germline gives CDR1 LGHNA, CDR2 YNFKEQ. This CDR3 is CARSPGLVCWDNEQFF. DNA of the CDR3: TGTGCCAGGAGCCCCGGGCTCGTCTGCTGGGACAATGAGCAGTTCTTC.

This clonotype has only a few counts. The V gene is TRBV18, the J gene TRBJ2-5, with 10 bases that match TRBD2. The CDR3 sequence is 18 residues long. The germline V gene has CDR1 KGHSH and CDR2 LQKENI. With V trimmed by 1 base and J by 5 bases, 13 bases remained unmatched. The DNA of the CDR3 is TGTGCCAGCTCACCACGAACCGGGACTAGCGTCCGTAGGGAGACCCAGTACTTC. Translated: CASSPRTGTSVRRETQYF.

The chain uses TRBV7-9 and TRBJ2-5; D may be TRBD1 or TRBD2 (6 bases each). The length of the CDR3 is 16 residues. V shed 1 base and J shed 2 bases, with 14 bases lying between them. Germline V gene data show CDR1 as SEHNR and CDR2 as FQNEAQ (reference sequence). Here the CDR3 DNA reads TGTGCCAGCAGCTTAGGAACAGGGAGGAAGCAAGAGACCCAGTACTTC. Amino acids: CASSLGTGRKQETQYF.

The J gene is TRBJ2-1, the V gene TRBV24-1, with D hard to call. The V end was cut by 0 bases, the J end by 11 bases, with 10 bases between. The CDR3 totals 13 residues. CDR1 and CDR2 from the germline V gene are KGHDR and SFDVKD. CDR3 sequence: CATSDLQPEKQFF. The CDR3 DNA follows: TGTGCCACCAGTGATTTGCAACCGGAGAAGCAGTTCTTC.

The table lists this clonotype with a few counts. The V gene is TRBV20-1, the J gene TRBJ2-1; D is perhaps TRBD1 or TRBD2 (5 bases each). Trimming cost V 3 bases and J 6 bases, with 21 bases left between them. This CDR3 has 16 residues. CDR1 is DFQATT, CDR2 SNEGSKA, per germline (reference sequence). The CDR3 is CSASPTGTPLINEQFF. CDR3 bases: TGCAGTGCTAGTCCTACCGGGACCCCTTTAATCAATGAGCAGTTCTTC.

This clonotype was found a few times. The chain recombines TRBV11-3 with TRBJ1-3, with D possibly matching TRBD1 (5 bases). This CDR3 contains 16 residues. Per germline, CDR1 SGHNT and CDR2 YENEEA. V lost 2 bases, J lost 0 bases, and 11 bases lay in between. CDR3: CASSLPGPTSGNTIYF. As DNA, the CDR3 is TGTGCCAGCAGCTTACCGGGACCGACCTCTGGAAACACCATATATTTT. Drawing the rest from reference TRBV11-3 and TRBJ1-3, the complete variable domain is EAGVVQSPRYKIIEKKQPVAFWCNPISGHNTLYWYLQNLGQGPELLIRYENEEAVDDSQLPKDRFSAERLKGVDSTLKIQPAELGDSAVYLCASSLPGPTSGNTIYFGEGSWLTVV.

The chain combines TRBV9 with TRBJ2-7; 8 bases align to TRBD2. J lost 2 bases, V lost 5 bases, and 6 bases had no gene match. This CDR3 is built from 14 residues. Germline assignment: CDR1 SGDLS and CDR2 YYNGEE. The CDR3: CASSSGGDTYEQYF. The CDR3 DNA sequence: TGTGCCAGCAGTTCGGGGGGGGACACCTACGAGCAGTACTTC.

This chain joins TRBV7-2 and TRBJ2-3; D unclear. This CDR3 comprises 14 residues. Germline CDR1 SGHTA, CDR2 FQGNSA. Trimming left V 1 base short and J 0 bases short, with 5 bases between. CDR3 nucleotides: TGTGCCAGCAGCTTAGTCGAGAGCACAGATACGCAGTATTTT. Protein sequence: CASSLVESTDTQYF.

This clonotype was counted a few times. A junction boundary mismatches the germline segment, possibly from a read error. The rearrangement joins TRBV6-5 to TRBJ2-1; 11 bases fit TRBD2. The CDR3 is 16 residues long. Germline assignment: CDR1 MNHEY and CDR2 SVGAGI. The chain's CDR3 is CASSYGEVAGGNVQFF. The DNA for the CDR3 is TGTGCCAGCAGTTACGGGGAGGTAGCGGGGGGGAATGTGCAGTTCTTC.

The chain recombines TRBV6-2 or TRBV6-3 with TRBJ1-5, with no clear D. Germline V gene sequence: CDR1 MNHEY, CDR2 SVGEGT. The CDR3 is 14 residues long. V dropped 4 bases and J dropped 5 bases, with 12 bases sitting between them. CDR3 in DNA: TGTGCCAGCAGTTCCGGGAGAAGGGATCAGCCCCAGCATTTT. As protein: CASSSGRRDQPQHF.

This CDR3 reads CASSLDREFTGELFF. For the CDR3, the DNA is TGTGCCAGCAGCTTGGACAGGGAATTCACCGGGGAGCTGTTTTTT. The chain has TRBV5-5 and TRBJ2-2; D possibly corresponds to TRBD1 (6 bases). V lost 0 bases to trimming and J lost 4 bases, with 10 bases between them. Germline CDR1 SGHKS, CDR2 YYEKEE (reference sequence). This CDR3 has 15 amino acids. The variable domain in full, with the rest retrieved from reference TRBV5-5 and TRBJ2-2, is DAGVTQSPTHLIKTRGQQVTLRCSPISGHKSVSWYQQVLGQGPQFIFQYYEKEERGRGNFPDRFSARQFPNYSSELNVNALLLGDSALYLCASSLDREFTGELFFGEGSRLTVL.

V gene TRBV7-6 combines with J gene TRBJ2-3; the D is unclear. CDR1 and CDR2 from the germline V gene are SGHVS and FNYEAQ. The CDR3 length is 14 residues. Between the trimmed V and J ends, which lost 7 bases and 2 bases, there was a span of 13 bases. CDR3 DNA sequence: TGTGCCAGCACCCCCTCCTTTGACACAGATACGCAGTATTTT. Translation: CASTPSFDTDTQYF.

The chain is built from TRBV5-1 and TRBJ2-3; D is possibly TRBD1 or TRBD2 (5 bases each). CDR1 SGHRS and CDR2 YFSETQ come from the germline V gene. CDR3 length: 14 amino acids. V was shortened by 4 bases and J by 5 bases, with 14 bases between the two germline ends. Here the CDR3 DNA reads TGCGCCAGCAGCCTCCGGGACCGGGAAGATACGCAGTATTTT. Protein: CASSLRDREDTQYF.

The V call is TRBV9, the J call TRBJ2-1, with TRBD2 identical over 7 bases. V lost 0 bases and J lost 0; bases outside the gene matches: 9. Looked up from germline, CDR1 is SGDLS and CDR2 is YYNGEE. The CDR3 contains 18 residues. CDR3 sequence reads: CASSVDRLRGTSYNEQFF. CDR3 in DNA: TGTGCCAGCAGCGTAGATCGTTTGCGGGGGACCTCCTACAATGAGCAGTTCTTC.